This paragraph covers one TCR beta chain sequence. Antigen unknown. The data derive from a study of T cell responses to AZD1222 COVID-19 vaccine. Profiling relied on immunoSEQ multiplex PCR, and the TCRdb table lists in-frame clones only, not all of them. The sample carries about 110,000 clones, roughly 87% recorded once. Findings and caveats of the study: Possibly, clonal diversity was underestimated; donors were largely white British and included more females. Per reports, nearly half of all spike-specific TCRs target regions that are unmutated in variants.

Germline lookup yields CDR1 MDHEN and CDR2 SYDVKM. Trimming cost V 4 bases and J 0 bases; bases outside gene matches: 5. The CDR3 totals 17 residues. The chain employs TRBV28 and TRBJ2-5; 13 bases map to TRBD2. The sequences come from peripheral blood, collected on day 0 of MenACWY control vaccination. The TCR originated in an adult in good health. The CDR3 DNA reads TGTGCCAGCAGTTCCGGACTAGCGGGGGCTTACCAAGAGACCCAGTACTTC. Protein sequence: CASSSGLAGAYQETQYF.